Sequencing of this T cell receptor (beta chain) was carried out in a study of early T cells in non-severe SARS-CoV-2 infection. Study-level information: Sequenced bulk RNA came from whole blood that was unsorted, and chains were unpaired.

The V and J ends lost 3 bases and 12 bases respectively, with 14 bases between them. The CDR3 runs 13 residues. Germline lookup yields CDR1 LNHDA and CDR2 SQIVND (reference sequence). Individual cDNA molecules carried attached unique molecular identifiers. TCRdb reprocessed the 5' RACE reads via MiXCR and lists one record per CDR3 protein. Among just under 45,000 distinct CDR3 sequences listed, 11% were seen once. This clonotype was seen a few times. Its antigen is still unknown. Study observations and caveats: Using VDJdb, the matching emphasized anti-spike CD8 responses while missing private and CD4 specificities.

The receptor comes from an adult who was a healthcare worker with PCR-confirmed SARS-CoV-2 infection or an uninfected control (not recorded which). The V gene is TRBV19, the J gene TRBJ1-4; D perhaps matches TRBD1 (6 bases). Input material: whole blood. Here the CDR3 DNA reads TGTGCCAGTAGTATCCAGACAGGAGGTCAACTGTTTTTT. It translates to CASSIQTGGQLFF. The full variable domain, in which reference TRBV19 and TRBJ1-4 provide the parts outside the CDR3, is DGGITQSPKYLFRKEGQNVTLSCEQNLNHDAMYWYRQDPGQGLRLIYYSQIVNDFQKGDIAEGYSVSREKKESFPLTVTSAQKNPTAFYLCASSIQTGGQLFFGSGTQLSVL.